The clone carrying this T cell receptor (beta chain) was counted once. The data belong to a study of shared T cell receptors in the human thymus. Using immunoSEQ multiplex PCR, the repertoire was profiled, and TCRdb retains in-frame clones only, with some absent. The data contain 600,000 to 900,000 clones, approximately 85% of them singletons. The CDR3 totals 18 residues. Germline loops: CDR1 SGDLS, CDR2 YYNGEE. V was pared by 3 bases and J by 0 bases, with 20 bases between. Another study also made use of these data, one on human thymus T cells. Per that paper: Donation was from healthy Finnish infants who were having corrective surgery that addressed congenital heart defects. Related research found strongly overlapping thymic repertoires in unrelated individuals.

Sequencing was carried out using thymocytes. This sequence was found in a girl under three years old with a congenital heart defect. The V call is TRBV9, the J call TRBJ2-3; perhaps TRBD1 as D (5 bases). DNA for the CDR3: TGTGCCAGCAGCGCTTCCAGGGAAGGATACTCTAGCACAGATACGCAGTATTTT. Translation: CASSASREGYSSTDTQYF.